Reported below is one T cell receptor (beta chain). Authors' methods: Cell counts per sample came from amplifying reference gene primers. Profiling relied on immunoSEQ multiplex PCR, and the TCRdb table lists in-frame clones only, not all of them. V and J calls and clone size are copied from that table; D and trimming were computed from the DNA. The sample records about 240,000 clones, around 86% being singletons. This sample is part of a study of blood T cell repertoires in COVID-19. Study-wide background: Spain, Italy and the United States supplied samples that represented acute and convalescent COVID-19. The analysed material was cDNA or gDNA that came from T cells, B-cell-depleted T cells, or PBMCs.

Germline CDR1 MDHEN, CDR2 SYDVKM. The CDR3 is 13 residues long. V trimming: 8 bases; J trimming: 8 bases; junction bases outside the gene matches: 11. The chain has TRBV28 and TRBJ1-2; 7 bases align to TRBD1. Sequenced input: peripheral blood. This sequence was found in a man older than 75 with acute or convalescent COVID-19. CDR3 nucleotides: TGTGCCAGCGGCTACAGGGGAATTGGAGGCTACACCTTC. Its translation is CASGYRGIGGYTF.